This T cell receptor (beta chain) was sequenced during a study of cytomegalovirus exposure and HLA in healthy donors. Broader study findings: In a later analysis, donors in an Asian-associated ancestry cluster reportedly had fewer N-insertions in productive TCRs than the cohort mean.

A multiplex PCR was run with 60 Vbeta primers and 13 Jbeta primers. TCRdb's copy holds only in-frame clones and misses some; the assay was immunoSEQ multiplex PCR. The profile shows under 130,000 clones, around 75% of them singletons. As for this clone: Antigen specificity is unknown.

The V segment lost 5 bases and the J segment 8 bases; nucleotides outside the gene matches: 13. Germline CDR1 is LNHNV and CDR2 is YYDKDF (reference sequence). The CDR3 contains 16 residues. This clonotype originated in a man in his forties in good health and CMV-seronegative. The sample consisted of PBMCs. The genes are TRBV15 and TRBJ2-1; 9 positions match TRBD1. CDR3 nucleotide sequence: TGTGCCACCAGCCCTGGTCGGGGGACAGGGACCGATGAGCAGTTCTTC. It is translated as CATSPGRGTGTDEQFF.